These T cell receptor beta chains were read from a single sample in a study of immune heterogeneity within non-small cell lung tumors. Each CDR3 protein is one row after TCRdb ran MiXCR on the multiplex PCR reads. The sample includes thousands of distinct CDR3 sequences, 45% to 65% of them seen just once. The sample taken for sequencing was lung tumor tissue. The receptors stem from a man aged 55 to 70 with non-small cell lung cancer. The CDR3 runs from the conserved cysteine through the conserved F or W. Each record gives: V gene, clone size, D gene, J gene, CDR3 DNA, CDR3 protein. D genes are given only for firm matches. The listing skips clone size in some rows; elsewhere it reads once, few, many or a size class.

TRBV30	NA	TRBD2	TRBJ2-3	TGTGCCTGGAGTGTACGGGGGGGAACAGATACGCAGTATTTT	CAWSVRGGTDTQYF
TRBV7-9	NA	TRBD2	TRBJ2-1	TGTGCCAGCAGTTCCGGGACTATTAGCTCCTACAATGAGCAGTTCTTC	CASSSGTISSYNEQFF
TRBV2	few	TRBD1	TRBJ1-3	TGTGCCAGGTCAACAGGGGACTCTGGAAACACCATATATTTT	CARSTGDSGNTIYF
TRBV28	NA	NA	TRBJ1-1	TGTGCCAGCATGGGGAGAATGAACACTGAAGCTTTCTTT	CASMGRMNTEAFF
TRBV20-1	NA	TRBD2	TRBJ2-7	TGCAGTGCTAGTCGGGCTAGCGGGATAGACGAGCAGCACTTC	CSASRASGIDEQHF
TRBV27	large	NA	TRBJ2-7	TGTGCCAGCAGTTTATTGCCAGGGAAAGGCGACGAGCAGTACTTC	CASSLLPGKGDEQYF
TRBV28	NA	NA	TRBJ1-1	TGTGCCAGCACTACCATGTTGGGGGCCACTGAAGCTTTCTTT	CASTTMLGATEAFF
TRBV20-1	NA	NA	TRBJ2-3	TGCAGTGCTAGAGAGGGGCCGGGAGATACGCAGTATTTT	CSAREGPGDTQYF
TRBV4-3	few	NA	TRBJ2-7	TGCGCCAGCAGCCAAGATTCACGCGGCAGTGATTACGAGCAGTACTTC	CASSQDSRGSDYEQYF
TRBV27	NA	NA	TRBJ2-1	TGTGCCAGCAGTTTGGTAGCAGATTATTACAATGAGCAGTTCTTC	CASSLVADYYNEQFF
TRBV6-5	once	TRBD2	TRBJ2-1	TGTGCCAGCAGTCTTCCTCGGGTAATTCAGAAGCGGGAGAGCCAGGATGAGCAGTTCTTC	CASSLPRVIQKRESQDEQFF
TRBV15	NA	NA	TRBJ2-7	TGTGCCACCAGCAGAGATTTGGGGGTTTACGAGCAGTACTTC	CATSRDLGVYEQYF
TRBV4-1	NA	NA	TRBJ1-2	TGCGCCAGCAGCCAAGAGGGGCGTCACTATGGCTACACCTTC	CASSQEGRHYGYTF
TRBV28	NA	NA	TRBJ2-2	TGTGCCAGCAGTTTTCCTGGTACCCCTGAAGGGCAGGGGTTTCCCGGGGAGCTGTTTTTT	CASSFPGTPEGQGFPGELFF
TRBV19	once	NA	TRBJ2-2	TGTGCCAGTAGTCGCGTGGGCTCAACGAACACCGGGGAGCTGTTTTTT	CASSRVGSTNTGELFF
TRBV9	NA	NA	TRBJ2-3	TGTGCCAGCAGCGTAGCGAACAGGGTTTCAGATACGCAGTATTTT	CASSVANRVSDTQYF
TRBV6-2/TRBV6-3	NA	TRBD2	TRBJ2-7	TGTGCCAGCAGACTAGCGGAGTACGAGCAGTACTTC	CASRLAEYEQYF
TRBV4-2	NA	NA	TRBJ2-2	TGTGCCAGCAGACAGCTTTCGAACACCGGGGAGCTGTTTTTT	CASRQLSNTGELFF